This record looks at one TCR beta chain sequence and its context. Its matching antigen is unknown. Time point here: pretreatment peripheral blood. The data stem from a study of PD-L1 blockade in urothelial cancer. In the study overall: After treatment start, blood was analyzed at 3 weeks (second dose) and at 6 weeks. Blood samples had a median of 141,255 T cells, roughly 84,000 unique TCRs, and clonality approximately 0.08. The study's findings and limits: Tumor-associated blood clones were expanded more by durable-benefit patients at 3 weeks.

Clones were sequenced by immunoSEQ multiplex PCR, and TCRdb holds only the in-frame ones, with some missing. This sample has roughly 95,000 clones, with about nine tenths found just once. The material was PBMCs, obtained around atezolizumab (anti-PD-L1) treatment. This clonotype was obtained from a man in his 60s with urothelial cancer.

The CDR3 DNA sequence: TGTGCCTGGACCGGTACGGCAGGTCTCTCCTACGAGCAGTACTTC. It translates to CAWTGTAGLSYEQYF. This chain uses TRBV30 with TRBJ2-5; no definite D call. The J call may be in error: the DNA end matches TRBJ2-7 better. CDR3 length: 15 amino acids. Germline loops: CDR1 GTSNPN, CDR2 SVGIG (reference sequence).